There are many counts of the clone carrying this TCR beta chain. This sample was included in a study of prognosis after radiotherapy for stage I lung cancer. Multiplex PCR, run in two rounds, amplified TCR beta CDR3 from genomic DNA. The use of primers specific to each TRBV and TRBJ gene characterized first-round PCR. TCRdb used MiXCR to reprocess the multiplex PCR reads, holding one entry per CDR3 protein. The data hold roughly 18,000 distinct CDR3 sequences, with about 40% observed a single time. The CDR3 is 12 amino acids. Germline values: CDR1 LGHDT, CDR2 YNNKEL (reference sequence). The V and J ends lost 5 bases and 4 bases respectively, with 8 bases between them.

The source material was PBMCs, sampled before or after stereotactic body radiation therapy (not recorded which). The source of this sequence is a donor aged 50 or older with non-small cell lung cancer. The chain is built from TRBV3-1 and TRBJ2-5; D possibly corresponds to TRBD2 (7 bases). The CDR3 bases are TGTGCCAGCAGCGGGGGGGCAGAGACCCAGTACTTC. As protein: CASSGGAETQYF.